The rows below give T cell receptor beta chains drawn from one sample of a study of blood T cell repertoires in COVID-19. The assay was immunoSEQ multiplex PCR, and TCRdb's table has in-frame clones only and misses some. The sample holds about 270,000 clones, around 89% seen once. Sequencing was carried out using PBMCs or T cells enriched from blood (not recorded which). All receptors come from a woman in her twenties or thirties with acute COVID-19. CDR3s include the opening cysteine and the closing phenylalanine or tryptophan. D genes are given only for firm matches.

j_call | d_call | v_call | cdr3_aa | cdr3_nt
TRBJ2-3 | TRBD2 | TRBV3-1/TRBV3-2 | CASSLALAGGGSTDTQYF | TGTGCCAGCAGCCTGGCACTAGCGGGAGGGGGGAGCACAGATACGCAGTATTTT
TRBJ1-3 | NA | TRBV18 | CASSPPSLMSSGNTIYF | TGTGCCAGCTCACCCCCCTCGCTTATGAGCTCTGGAAACACCATATATTTT
TRBJ2-7 | TRBD2 | TRBV12-5 | CASGLVTVRTSETYEQYF | TGTGCTAGTGGTTTGGTAACCGTGCGTACTAGCGAAACCTACGAGCAGTACTTC
TRBJ1-1 | TRBD1 | TRBV28 | CASSSRDRALEAFF | TGTGCCAGCAGTTCCCGCGACAGGGCCCTTGAAGCTTTCTTT
TRBJ2-7 | TRBD1 | TRBV7-3 | CASSPTGTEDYEQYF | TGTGCCAGCAGCCCTACCGGGACAGAAGACTACGAGCAGTACTTC
TRBJ1-4 | NA | TRBV28 | CASSSGVGRRDTF | TGTGCCAGCAGTTCAGGGGTCGGGAGGAGGGATACCTTT
TRBJ2-1 | TRBD2 | TRBV6-5 | CASSHSGARPYEQFF | TGTGCCAGCAGTCATAGCGGGGCTAGGCCTTATGAGCAGTTCTTC
TRBJ2-3 | TRBD2 | TRBV28 | CATGTSGADTQYF | TGTGCCACCGGGACTAGCGGTGCAGATACGCAGTATTTT
TRBJ1-6 | NA | TRBV28 | CASSLGAAYNSPLHF | TGTGCCAGCAGTTTAGGGGCTGCCTATAATTCACCCCTCCACTTT
TRBJ1-5 | NA | TRBV12-3/TRBV12-4 | CASSPDSAPQHF | TGTGCCAGCAGTCCCGACAGCGCGCCCCAGCATTTT
TRBJ1-5 | NA | TRBV21-1 | CASSILQGLYQPQHF | TGTGCCAGCAGCATTCTACAGGGGTTGTATCAGCCCCAGCATTTT
TRBJ2-2 | NA | TRBV2 | CASSPRPRTGELFF | TGTGCCAGCTCTCCGAGGCCCCGTACCGGGGAGCTGTTTTTT
TRBJ2-3 | NA | TRBV3-1/TRBV3-2 | CASSQDLMDTQYF | TGTGCCAGCAGCCAAGATTTAATGGATACGCAGTATTTT
TRBJ2-6 | NA | TRBV5-8 | CASSLRGPPGANVLTF | TGTGCCAGCAGCTTGCGGGGTCCTCCTGGGGCCAACGTCCTGACTTTC
TRBJ1-1 | TRBD1 | TRBV20-1 | CSALTGSGAFF | TGCAGTGCTTTGACAGGGAGTGGAGCTTTCTTT